What follows are 10 T cell receptor beta chains derived from one specimen sequenced in a study of blood T cell repertoires in COVID-19. The table came from immunoSEQ multiplex PCR; TCRdb's copy has only in-frame clones and leaves some out. Among hundreds of thousands of clones listed, 85% to 90% were seen once. Material: PBMCs or T cells enriched from blood (not recorded which). The origin of the receptors is a man aged 25 to 40 who had recovered from COVID-19.

DNA of the CDR3: TGTGCCAGCAGGAACAGGGGTTTCACCGGGGAGCTGTTTTTT. Protein sequence: CASRNRGFTGELFF. The chain links TRBV6-5 to TRBJ2-2; 7 bases line up with TRBD1. J gave up 4 bases and V 6 bases, and 5 bases lay outside the gene matches. Germline lookup yields CDR1 MNHEY and CDR2 SVGAGI. The CDR3 spans 14 residues.

The V gene is TRBV7-2, the J gene TRBJ2-4; D is unclear. CDR3 length: 15 residues. Germline V gene lookup returns CDR1 SGHTA and CDR2 FQGNSA. Trimming removed 4 bases from V and 0 bases from J, with 10 bases in between. DNA of the CDR3: TGTGCCAGCAGCTCTCCCGTACTAGCCAAAAACATTCAGTACTTC. It specifies CASSSPVLAKNIQYF. Full variable domain (rest looked up from reference TRBV7-2 and TRBJ2-4): GAGVSQSPSNKVTEKGKDVELRCDPISGHTALYWYRQSLGQGLEFLIYFQGNSAPDKSGLPSDRFSAERTGGSVSTLTIQRTQQEDSAVYLCASSSPVLAKNIQYFGAGTRLSVL.

This chain connects TRBV29-1 to TRBJ2-1; D remains unclear. The CDR3 covers 15 residues. Germline lookup yields CDR1 SQVTM and CDR2 ANQGSEA. V dropped 3 bases and J dropped 0 bases, with 12 bases sitting between them. This CDR3 is CSVDVGSSSYNEQFF. The CDR3, as DNA: TGCAGCGTTGACGTGGGCTCCAGCTCCTACAATGAGCAGTTCTTC.

The chain has TRBV18 and TRBJ2-7; a weak D match, TRBD2 (6 bases). The V gene lost 4 bases and the J gene lost 4 bases, with 32 bases spanning the gap. This CDR3 contains 20 residues. Germline CDR1 reads KGHSH; CDR2 reads LQKENI. The CDR3 region is CASSRSMALAQPGRRYEQYF. The CDR3 DNA reads as TGTGCCAGCTCACGCTCAATGGCTTTGGCCCAGCCAGGGAGGAGGTACGAGCAGTACTTC.

The V call is TRBV4-1, the J call TRBJ1-3; maybe TRBD1 (5 bases). The CDR3 has 16 residues. Germline V gene sequence: CDR1 MGHRA, CDR2 YSYEKL. V was shortened by 0 bases and J by 3 bases, with 12 bases between the two germline ends. This chain's CDR3 is CASSQEWRGVGNTIYF. CDR3 DNA: TGCGCCAGCAGCCAAGAATGGAGGGGTGTTGGAAACACCATATATTTT.

The rearrangement joins TRBV2 to TRBJ2-3; D not certain. The CDR3 is 12 residues long. Between the trimmed V and J ends, which lost 3 bases and 6 bases, there was a span of 7 bases. Germline assignment: CDR1 SNHLY and CDR2 FYNNEI. The CDR3, as DNA: TGTGCCAGCAGTGAGGAGTGGGATACGCAGTATTTT. Protein sequence: CASSEEWDTQYF.

The chain employs TRBV15 and TRBJ2-4; tentative D call: TRBD1 (6 bases). V lost 3 bases and J lost 0, with 21 bases in between. CDR1 and CDR2 (germline): LNHNV, YYDKDF (reference sequence). This CDR3 spans 19 amino acids. The CDR3 here is CATSRAGGIPRGAKNIQYF. In DNA form, the CDR3 reads TGTGCCACCAGCAGGGCTGGGGGCATCCCCAGGGGAGCCAAAAACATTCAGTACTTC.

The chain carries TRBV18 and TRBJ2-1; no reliable D call. CDR3 length: 12 amino acids. Per the germline V gene, CDR1 is KGHSH and CDR2 is LQKENI. Between the trimmed V and J ends, which lost 5 bases and 5 bases, there was a span of 7 bases. CDR3 in amino acids: CASSIPNNEQFF. The CDR3 region has the DNA TGTGCCAGCTCAATTCCAAACAATGAGCAGTTCTTC. The variable domain in full, with the rest retrieved from reference TRBV18 and TRBJ2-1, is NAGVMQNPRHLVRRRGQEARLRCSPMKGHSHVYWYRQLPEEGLKFMVYLQKENIIDESGMPKERFSAEFPKEGPSILRIQQVVRGDSAAYFCASSIPNNEQFFGPGTRLTVL.

CDR3 nucleotide sequence: TGTGCCAGCAGTCGGGGGGGAGGGACCTACAATGAGCAGTTCTTC. It specifies CASSRGGGTYNEQFF. V usage is TRBV28 and J usage is TRBJ2-1; 8 bases are a match to TRBD2. Germline V gene sequence: CDR1 MDHEN, CDR2 SYDVKM. Trimming at V came to 5 bases and at J to 2 bases, leaving 5 bases not matched to a gene. This CDR3 is 15 amino acids long.

The genes are TRBV9 and TRBJ2-5, with D perhaps matching TRBD1 (6 bases). The V gene's germline CDR1 is SGDLS and CDR2 YYNGEE. V was cut by 3 bases and J by 7 bases, with 7 bases left in between. The CDR3 is made up of 11 amino acids. CDR3 in DNA: TGTGCCAGCAGCGGAGGGGGGACCCAGTACTTC. It translates to CASSGGGTQYF.